This T cell receptor (beta chain) appears in the sequencing data of a study of T cells in Graves' hyperthyroidism and ophthalmopathy. The study, taken as a whole, reports: Researchers found most expanded thyroid clonotypes above 0.001 in blood as well.

TCR beta CDR3 regions were amplified from RNA transcripts. HTBI primers drove first-round RT-PCR of the TCR CDR3. TCRdb redid the calling of the multiplex PCR reads with MiXCR, one entry per CDR3 protein. The sample holds more than 300,000 distinct CDR3 sequences, roughly 15% seen once. In this sample, this clonotype turned up many times. Its antigen is undetermined. The source of this sequence is a woman in her twenties or thirties with Graves' ophthalmopathy. What was sequenced was blood.

The CDR3 nucleotides read TGTGCCAGCAGTTTTAGCAGGGGTCACCACGAGCAGTACTTC. Its translation is CASSFSRGHHEQYF. The rearrangement links TRBV12-3 or TRBV12-4 to TRBJ2-7; D is possibly TRBD1 (6 bases). This CDR3 has 14 residues. The V end was cut by 3 bases, the J end by 5 bases, with 14 bases between.